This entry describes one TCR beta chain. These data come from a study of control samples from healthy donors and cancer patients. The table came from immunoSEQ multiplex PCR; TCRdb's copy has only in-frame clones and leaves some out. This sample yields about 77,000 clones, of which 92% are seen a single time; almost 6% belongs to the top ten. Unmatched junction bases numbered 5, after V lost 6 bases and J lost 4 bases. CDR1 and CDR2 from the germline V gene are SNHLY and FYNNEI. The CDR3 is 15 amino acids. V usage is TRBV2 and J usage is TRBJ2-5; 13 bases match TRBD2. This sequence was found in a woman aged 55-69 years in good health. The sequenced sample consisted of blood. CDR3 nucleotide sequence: TGTGCCAGCAGACCCACTAGCGGGAGGGCAGAGACCCAGTACTTC. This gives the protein CASRPTSGRAETQYF.